Below, 4 T cell receptor beta chains from the same sample are listed, as sequenced in a study of T cell repertoires in cytomegalovirus infection. The antigens these receptors bind are not known. Each CDR3 protein gets one entry after TCRdb re-called the reads with MiXCR. The sample shows about 310,000 distinct CDR3 sequences, more than 20% of them seen only once. The sample consisted of cultured PBMCs, taken from culture after CMV antigen stimulation. Receptor source: a human donor in good health (CMV status not recorded). Some clones in this sample may be carry-over from other donors' samples.

This chain joins TRBV11-2 and TRBJ2-1; weak D call: TRBD2 (5 bases). CDR1 is SGHAT, CDR2 FQNNGV, per germline. The CDR3 has 15 amino acids. V gave up 2 bases and J gave up 2 bases, with 10 bases separating them. The CDR3 sequence: CASSLMGSAYNEQFF. Here the CDR3 DNA reads TGTGCCAGCAGCTTAATGGGGAGCGCCTACAATGAGCAGTTCTTC.

This clonotype occurred a few times. This chain links TRBV7-2 with TRBJ1-1, with D possibly TRBD1 on 6 matching bases. This CDR3 is built from 14 residues. V was pared by 5 bases and J by 6 bases, with 16 bases between. The germline V gene has CDR1 SGHTA and CDR2 FQGNSA. In DNA, the CDR3 is TGTGCCAGCAGCCGACAACAGGGATCCCCTGAAGCTTTCTTT. Amino acid sequence: CASSRQQGSPEAFF.

The chain has TRBV20-1 and TRBJ2-7; 12 bases line up with TRBD2. Germline V gene data show CDR1 as DFQATT and CDR2 as SNEGSKA (reference sequence). Trimming at V came to 1 base and at J to 4 bases, leaving 5 bases not matched to a gene. The CDR3 loop spans 15 amino acids. Written as DNA, the CDR3 is TGCAGTGCTAGAGCGGGGACTAGCGGGCTTTACGAGCAGTACTTC. This codes for CSARAGTSGLYEQYF.

This clonotype was picked up many times. V is TRBV7-2 and J is TRBJ1-5; the D is unclear. The CDR3 sequence is 14 residues long. Trimming shortened V by 5 bases and J by 1 base, and 9 bases separated the two germline ends. The germline CDR1 and CDR2 sequences are SGHTA and FQGNSA. The CDR3 region has the DNA TGTGCCAGCAGCCGACCGGGAAGCAATCAGCCCCAGCATTTT. Translating gives CASSRPGSNQPQHF.